Listed here are 2 T cell receptor beta chains from one sample, sequenced in a study of OX40 agonist ivuxolimab in advanced cancers. Libraries were prepared by immunoSEQ multiplex PCR; TCRdb keeps only in-frame clonotypes and omits some of them. The sample contains more than 60,000 clones, over 75% of which appear only once. The sample was CD4+ or CD8+ T cells sorted from blood, taken in a trial of the OX40 agonist ivuxolimab. The source of these receptors is an adult with an advanced solid tumor such as melanoma, head and neck, liver or kidney cancer.

This chain connects TRBV7-9 to TRBJ2-5; the D gene is possibly TRBD1 (6 bases). The CDR3 loop spans 15 amino acids. From germline, CDR1 is SEHNR and CDR2 FQNEAQ (reference sequence). V lost 3 bases and J lost 0, with 11 bases in between. DNA for the CDR3: TGTGCCAGCAGCTTTGAACAGGGACACCAAGAGACCCAGTACTTC. Its translation is CASSFEQGHQETQYF.

The chain uses TRBV6-6 and TRBJ1-2; possibly TRBD1 for D (5 bases). V lost 6 bases and J lost 8, with 13 bases in between. From germline, CDR1 is MNHNY and CDR2 SVGAGI (reference sequence). The CDR3 spans 12 residues. CDR3 bases: TGTGCCAGCAGGTCGCAAGGGGCCGGCTACACCTTC. Its protein is CASRSQGAGYTF.